The 21 T cell receptor beta chains reported below all come from one sample, sequenced in a study of Ad26.COV2.S vaccination and SARS-CoV-2 variants. Regarding treatment: around 19 received Ad26.COV2.S at low or high dose, single or two shots; about 5 received placebo; per-sample allocation not given. Collection of the samples took place on day 63 after the first injection of vaccine or placebo. Only in-frame clones appear in the TCRdb table, and some are missing; sequencing was by immunoSEQ multiplex PCR. Of under 600,000 clones listed, 70% to 90% are singletons. Sequenced material: peripheral blood, taken in a trial of Ad26.COV2.S vaccine versus placebo. The origin of the receptors is a person aged 18-60 years who received the Ad26.COV2.S COVID-19 vaccine or a placebo.

The V gene is TRBV28, the J gene TRBJ2-7; D gene uncertain. V lost 4 bases, J lost 3 bases, and 10 bases lay in between. Germline V gene sequence: CDR1 MDHEN, CDR2 SYDVKM. The CDR3 extends over 13 amino acids. CDR3 DNA sequence: TGTGCCAGCAGTTCAGGCGGCTACTACGAGCAGTACTTC. Protein: CASSSGGYYEQYF.

This clone has a single count. V and J are TRBV4-1 and TRBJ2-7, with D perhaps TRBD1 (6 bases). The germline gives CDR1 MGHRA, CDR2 YSYEKL. V was trimmed by 2 bases and J by 2 bases, leaving 13 bases between them. This CDR3 is built from 15 residues. The CDR3: CASSQPGTLPYEQYF. In DNA form, the CDR3 reads TGCGCCAGCAGCCAACCGGGGACACTTCCCTACGAGCAGTACTTC.

This chain joins TRBV2 and TRBJ2-1; D call uncertain. CDR3 length equals 13 residues. V lost 1 base, J lost 10 bases, and 11 bases lay in between. Looked up from germline, CDR1 is SNHLY and CDR2 is FYNNEI. The CDR3 is CASSEGRVPEQFF. In DNA form, the CDR3 reads TGTGCCAGCAGTGAAGGAAGGGTCCCCGAGCAGTTCTTC.

The chain has TRBV3-1 (or the pseudogene TRBV3-2) and TRBJ1-1; the match to TRBD1 covers 8 bases. Trimming took 6 bases from V and 3 from J; bases not matched to a gene: 3. The CDR3 is 13 amino acids. Germline values: CDR1 LGHDT, CDR2 YNNKEL (reference sequence). CDR3 bases: TGTGCCAGCAGGGCGACAGGGGACACTGAAGCTTTCTTT. It codes for CASRATGDTEAFF.

The chain carries TRBV3-1 (or the pseudogene TRBV3-2) and TRBJ1-6; D uncertain. The germline CDR1 and CDR2 sequences are LGHDT and YNNKEL (reference sequence). The CDR3 extends over 15 amino acids. The V end lost 4 bases, the J end lost 2 bases, and 9 bases lay between the germline ends. The CDR3 DNA reads TGTGCCAGCAGCCCTACGGCGGCCTATAATTCACCCCTCCACTTT. Translation: CASSPTAAYNSPLHF.

V is TRBV7-9 and J is TRBJ2-7; the D gene is possibly TRBD2 (5 bases). Germline CDR1 SEHNR, CDR2 FQNEAQ (reference sequence). Between the trimmed V and J ends, which lost 3 bases and 0 bases, there was a span of 6 bases. The CDR3 covers 13 residues. DNA of the CDR3: TGTGCCAGCAGCTTCGGGGTCTCCTACGAGCAGTACTTC. Protein sequence: CASSFGVSYEQYF.

This chain joins TRBV7-9 and TRBJ2-1; possible D gene TRBD2, 7 bases. The germline V gene has CDR1 SEHNR and CDR2 FQNEAQ (reference sequence). CDR3 length equals 18 residues. The V end was cut by 1 base, the J end by 8 bases, with 24 bases between. In DNA, the CDR3 is TGTGCCAGCAGCTTAGTCCCGACTTTCGGTGGGAGGGGGGATGAGCAGTTCTTC. Amino acids: CASSLVPTFGGRGDEQFF. The complete variable domain, with remaining parts taken from reference TRBV7-9 and TRBJ2-1, reads DTGVSQNPRHKITKRGQNVTFRCDPISEHNRLYWYRQTLGQGPEFLTYFQNEAQLEKSRLLSDRFSAERPKGSFSTLEIQRTEQGDSAMYLCASSLVPTFGGRGDEQFFGPGTRLTVL.

This rearrangement joins TRBV15 to TRBJ2-1, with D perhaps being TRBD1 or TRBD2 (5 bases each). The germline CDR1 and CDR2 sequences are LNHNV and YYDKDF (reference sequence). The CDR3 loop spans 18 amino acids. The V end lost 0 bases, the J end lost 1 base, and 16 bases lay between the germline ends. The CDR3 coding sequence is TGTGCCACCAGCAGAGACGTCCGGTTGGGGGTTTCCTACAATGAGCAGTTCTTC. Amino acid sequence: CATSRDVRLGVSYNEQFF. Full variable domain (remainder filled in from reference TRBV15 and TRBJ2-1): DAMVIQNPRYQVTQFGKPVTLSCSQTLNHNVMYWYQQKSSQAPKLLFHYYDKDFNNEADTPDNFQSRRPNTSFCFLDIRSPGLGDTAMYLCATSRDVRLGVSYNEQFFGPGTRLTVL.

The chain links TRBV5-4 to TRBJ2-5, with 9 bases matching TRBD2. Germline-derived CDR1 and CDR2 are SGHNT and YYREEE (reference sequence). V dropped 1 base and J dropped 3; count of bases not matched to a gene: 4. The CDR3 totals 15 residues. In DNA, the CDR3 is TGTGCCAGCAGCTTGAGTTGGACTAGCGAAGAGACCCAGTACTTC. Translating gives CASSLSWTSEETQYF.

This clone was recorded once. The V and J genes are TRBV6-2 or TRBV6-3 and TRBJ1-6; 8 nucleotides line up with TRBD1. Germline loops: CDR1 MNHEY, CDR2 SVGEGT. This CDR3 is built from 16 residues. Trimming at V came to 2 bases and at J to 10 bases, leaving 10 bases not matched to a gene. The CDR3 DNA reads TGTGCCAGCAGTTACCCACGGACAGGGAGGAACTCACCCCTCCACTTT. Protein sequence: CASSYPRTGRNSPLHF.

The chain uses TRBV6-2 or TRBV6-3 and TRBJ1-2; the D gene is possibly TRBD1 (5 bases). The CDR3 has 15 residues. Germline V gene data show CDR1 as MNHEY and CDR2 as SVGEGT. The V end was cut by 4 bases, the J end by 4 bases, with 16 bases between. In nucleotides, the CDR3 is TGTGCCAGCAGTTCGGGGGTTTCGCTCGCCTATGGCTACACCTTC. Protein sequence: CASSSGVSLAYGYTF.

The chain links TRBV19 to TRBJ2-7; perhaps D is TRBD1 or TRBD2 (5 bases each). V was clipped by 3 bases and J by 3 bases, with 18 bases between them. The CDR3 is made up of 16 amino acids. CDR1 and CDR2 (germline): LNHDA, SQIVND (reference sequence). CDR3 in amino acids: CASSIRGRLSLYEQYF. CDR3 in DNA: TGTGCCAGTAGTATTCGGGGCCGTCTCAGCCTCTACGAGCAGTACTTC.

V gene TRBV3-1 (or the pseudogene TRBV3-2) combines with J gene TRBJ1-2, with TRBD1 identical over 7 bases. The CDR3 spans 16 residues. Germline-derived CDR1 and CDR2 are LGHDT and YNNKEL (reference sequence). V shed 4 bases and J 7 bases; nucleotides not matched to a gene: 15. CDR3 sequence (DNA): TGTGCCAGCAGCCGGACCCTCGACAGGGCTTCCGGTGGCTACACCTTC. Its translation is CASSRTLDRASGGYTF.

The chain joins TRBV4-3 to TRBJ1-1; D is unclear. Trimming removed 0 bases at V and 0 bases at J, with 14 bases between. The CDR3 is 17 residues long. Per germline, CDR1 LGHNA and CDR2 YSLEER. The CDR3 sequence: CASSQEGYPLMNTEAFF. The CDR3 DNA follows: TGCGCCAGCAGCCAAGAGGGGTACCCCCTCATGAACACTGAAGCTTTCTTT.

The chain combines TRBV5-6 with TRBJ2-6, with D possibly TRBD1 on 6 matching bases. The V gene's germline CDR1 is SGHDT and CDR2 YYEEEE. V was clipped by 2 bases and J by 4 bases, with 10 bases between them. The CDR3 has 15 amino acids. The CDR3 loop is CASSFTGLGANVLTF. DNA of the CDR3: TGTGCCAGCAGCTTCACAGGGTTAGGGGCCAACGTCCTGACTTTC.

The chain is built from TRBV4-2 and TRBJ2-1, with 11 bases matching TRBD2. Germline CDR1 is LGHNA and CDR2 is YNFKEQ. Trimming cost V 3 bases and J 5 bases; bases outside gene matches: 9. This CDR3 spans 17 amino acids. DNA of the CDR3: TGTGCCAGCAGCCATCCCGCAGGGACTAGCGGACACAATGAGCAGTTCTTC. This translates into CASSHPAGTSGHNEQFF.

The chain carries TRBV6-5 and TRBJ1-5; the D gene is possibly TRBD1 (5 bases). Germline CDR1 and CDR2: MNHEY and SVGAGI. Trimming took 7 bases from V and 2 from J, leaving 12 bases between them. This CDR3 comprises 14 residues. The CDR3 loop reads CASTGHWGNQPQHF. The CDR3 region has the DNA TGTGCCAGCACCGGACACTGGGGCAATCAGCCCCAGCATTTT.

This clone was seen a single time. This sequence joins TRBV7-9 and TRBJ2-7; D remains ambiguous. Between the trimmed V and J ends, which lost 0 bases and 0 bases, there was a span of 15 bases. Germline CDR1 is SEHNR and CDR2 is FQNEAQ (reference sequence). This CDR3 is 17 amino acids long. The CDR3 here is CASSLARSGPPSYEQYF. The CDR3 DNA reads TGTGCCAGCAGCTTAGCCCGATCCGGACCTCCCTCCTACGAGCAGTACTTC.

The chain is built from TRBV4-1 and TRBJ2-1, with 8 positions matching TRBD1. Trimming took 1 base from V and 0 from J; bases not matched to a gene: 8. The V gene's germline CDR1 is MGHRA and CDR2 YSYEKL. This CDR3 comprises 18 residues. CDR3 residues: CASSQAGQGYRSYNEQFF. CDR3 in DNA: TGCGCCAGCAGCCAAGCCGGACAGGGATACCGCTCCTACAATGAGCAGTTCTTC.

This rearrangement joins TRBV9 to TRBJ1-1, with D uncertain. V lost 0 bases and J lost 0, with 9 bases in between. Germline-derived CDR1 and CDR2 are SGDLS and YYNGEE. CDR3 length: 15 residues. The CDR3 protein is CASSVGPSLNTEAFF. Here the CDR3 DNA reads TGTGCCAGCAGCGTAGGTCCCAGCTTGAACACTGAAGCTTTCTTT.

V and J are TRBV7-3 and TRBJ2-3; the match to TRBD1 covers 12 bases. Germline V gene data show CDR1 as SGHTA and CDR2 as FQGTGA. The CDR3 runs 16 residues. After removal of 5 bases from V and 4 bases from J, the junction contained 7 bases not matched to a gene. For the CDR3, the DNA is TGTGCCAGCAGCCTAGGGGACAGGGGGCTGTCAGATACGCAGTATTTT. Its translation: CASSLGDRGLSDTQYF. The variable domain in full, with the rest retrieved from reference TRBV7-3 and TRBJ2-3, is GAGVSQTPSNKVTEKGKYVELRCDPISGHTALYWYRQSLGQGPEFLIYFQGTGAADDSGLPNDRFFAVRPEGSVSTLKIQRTERGDSAVYLCASSLGDRGLSDTQYFGPGTRLTVL.